One and the same sample provided the 3 T cell receptor beta chains below, sequenced in a study of CXCR3-negative and CXCR3-positive naive CD8 T cells. Broader study findings: Naive cells positive for CXCR3 carried more hydrophobic TRB CDR3s than CXCR3-negative ones.

It was by 5' RACE with UMI labels that the TRB cDNA libraries were prepared. TCRdb reanalyzed the 5' RACE reads and collapses them to one entry per CDR3 protein, without DNA. The sample has tens of thousands of distinct CDR3 sequences. These TCRs' antigens remain unknown. Sequencing was performed on naive CXCR3+ CD8+ T cells from blood. Described subset: CD45RO-CCR7+CD27+CD95- naive CD8+ T cells expressing CXCR3 (TNR3+). All receptors derive from a human donor in good health. Some clones in this sample may be carry-over from other donors' samples.

The V gene is TRBV6-5, the J gene TRBJ2-1; TCRdb calls TRBD2, which cannot be checked without DNA. The CDR3 runs 16 residues. Looked up from germline, CDR1 is MNHEY and CDR2 is SVGAGI. The CDR3 region is CASSYGLAGLVDEQFF.

V usage is TRBV30 and J usage is TRBJ1-2; TCRdb gives TRBD1 as the D gene, but with no DNA this cannot be confirmed. From germline, CDR1 is GTSNPN and CDR2 SVGIG (reference sequence). The CDR3 is 14 amino acids. CDR3 amino acids: CAWRTIGGIDGYTF.

J is TRBJ2-2 and V is TRBV6-2 or TRBV6-3; there is no DNA to check the TCRdb D call of TRBD2. Per germline, CDR1 MNHEY and CDR2 SVGEGT. CDR3 size: 15 residues. CDR3 sequence: CASSYLASAVGELFF.